The clone carrying this TCR beta chain has just a few counts. Antigen unknown. The germline CDR1 and CDR2 sequences are DFQATT and SNEGSKA (reference sequence). CDR3 length equals 18 residues. Trimming removed 0 bases at V and 7 bases at J, with 25 bases between. Semi-nested PCR with Nested Universal Primer A followed constant-region reverse priming of full-length variable regions. TCRdb called the 5' RACE reads again in MiXCR, with one record for every CDR3 protein. Among tens of thousands of distinct CDR3 sequences, about a fifth were seen once, and the ten largest hold roughly 4.5%. Overall study results and limits: Greatest tumor Treg TCR overlap was with tumor naive CD4+ cells.

Treg sorting used a CD4+CD25+CD127-/low gate. This sequence joins TRBV20-1 and TRBJ2-1; TRBD1 or TRBD2 may be the D gene (5 bases each). The source material was Tregs sorted from a lymph node. The clonotype was recovered from a female donor with breast cancer. The CDR3 protein is CSARDYQTVSIGGNEQFF. CDR3 nucleotides: TGCAGTGCTAGAGACTACCAGACAGTATCAATCGGAGGTAATGAGCAGTTCTTC.